These T cell receptor beta chains were read from a single sample in a study of cytomegalovirus exposure and HLA in healthy donors. Some clones are missing from TCRdb's copy, which holds only in-frame ones; the method was immunoSEQ multiplex PCR. This sample has 65,000 to 70,000 clones, with approximately 92% found just once. Sequencing was performed on PBMCs. Every receptor here comes from a woman aged 30 to 39 in good health and CMV-seropositive. Each CDR3 is given with its conserved first and last residue. The D gene is left open where the match is weak. The size field is filled for only some rows; it gives once, few, many or a size class.

>TRBV1|.|once|14|TRBJ2-2
TGCACCAGCAACCAACCCTCGAACACCGGGGAGCTGTTTTTT
CTSNQPSNTGELFF
>TRBV28|TRBD1|.|16|TRBJ1-2
TGTGCCAGCAGTCCTAAGGACAGGCCAGGAACCAATGGCTACACCTTC
CASSPKDRPGTNGYTF
>TRBV4-2|.|.|11|TRBJ2-1
TGTGCCAGCAGCCAAATAAATGAGCAGTTCTTC
CASSQINEQFF
>TRBV7-8|.|.|15|TRBJ2-7
TGTGCCAGCAGCCCGACTAGGATTACCCCCTACGAGCAGTACTTC
CASSPTRITPYEQYF
>TRBV27|.|once|13|TRBJ1-1
TGTGCCAGCAGTTTCGGCGGGAACACTGAAGCTTTCTTT
CASSFGGNTEAFF
>TRBV27|TRBD2|.|12|TRBJ2-1
TGTGCCAGCAGCCCGGGGGGAAATGAGCAGTTCTTC
CASSPGGNEQFF
>TRBV19|.|.|16|TRBJ1-5
TGTGCCAGTAGAAGTACAGGTGTCTATAGCAATCAGCCCCAGCATTTT
CASRSTGVYSNQPQHF
>TRBV28|.|.|15|TRBJ2-7
TGTGCCAGCAGTTCACCTGTGGCAGGCCCTAACGAGCAGTACTTC
CASSSPVAGPNEQYF
>TRBV7-9|.|.|15|TRBJ2-4
TGTGCCAGCAGCTTAGATCAGGGTAACAAAAACATTCAGTACTTC
CASSLDQGNKNIQYF
>TRBV9|.|.|13|TRBJ2-1
TGTGCCAGCAGCGTTGCGGATTACAATGAGCAGTTCTTC
CASSVADYNEQFF
>TRBV7-6|.|.|13|TRBJ1-1
TGTGCCAGCAGCTTACAGGGAACCACTGAAGCTTTCTTT
CASSLQGTTEAFF
>TRBV19|.|.|13|TRBJ2-7
TGTGCCAGTAGTGCGGGGTTTCTGTACGAGCAGTACTTC
CASSAGFLYEQYF
>TRBV28|.|.|11|TRBJ2-5
TGTGCCAGCAGTAGGGGGGAGACCCAGTACTTC
CASSRGETQYF
>TRBV27|TRBD2|.|17|TRBJ2-3
TGTGCCAGCAGCGGATGGGAGAGCGGGAGTGAGACAGATACGCAGTATTTT
CASSGWESGSETDTQYF
>TRBV7-3|.|once|13|TRBJ1-1
TGTGCCAGCAGTCCGGGACAGAACACTGAAGCTTTCTTT
CASSPGQNTEAFF
>TRBV7-6|.|.|16|TRBJ2-1
TGTGCCAGCAGCCAGGGGGAGCGGGAGTGGTACAATGAGCAGTTCTTC
CASSQGEREWYNEQFF
>TRBV18|TRBD1|.|14|TRBJ2-1
TGTGCCAGCTCACCGACAGGGGTGTACAATGAGCAGTTCTTC
CASSPTGVYNEQFF
>TRBV7-3|.|.|15|TRBJ1-1
TGTGCCAGCAGCTTAATGGGGGGGGGCAAGGCTGAAGCTTTCTTT
CASSLMGGGKAEAFF
>TRBV29-1|.|.|16|TRBJ2-7
TGCAGCGTTGAAGATAGGGCAGGGGCCAATCCCTACGAGCAGTACTTC
CSVEDRAGANPYEQYF
>TRBV5-6|TRBD2|.|18|TRBJ2-7
TGTGCCAGCAGCTTGGTGGTATTAGCGGGAGGGTCCTCCTACGAGCAGTACTTC
CASSLVVLAGGSSYEQYF
>TRBV5-5|.|.|14|TRBJ2-7
TGTGCCAGCAGCTTGGCACAGGGACCTTACGAGCAGTACTTC
CASSLAQGPYEQYF
>TRBV20-1|.|.|11|TRBJ2-3
TGCAGTGTACGGAGCACAGATACGCAGTATTTT
CSVRSTDTQYF
>TRBV10-3|TRBD2|.|20|TRBJ2-1
TGTGCCATCAGTACGACTAGCGGGAGGCCCGACTTCAGCTCCTACAATGAGCAGTTCTTC
CAISTTSGRPDFSSYNEQFF
>TRBV9|.|.|15|TRBJ1-2
TGTGCCAGCAGCGTAGACTTTGACAGCTCCTATGGCTACACCTTC
CASSVDFDSSYGYTF
>TRBV27|.|.|12|TRBJ2-3
TGTGCCAGCAGTGTGGGGAGAGATACGCAGTATTTT
CASSVGRDTQYF
>TRBV7-9|TRBD2|once|15|TRBJ2-1
TGTGCCAGCAGCAATAGCGGGAGAGGGTACAATGAGCAGTTCTTC
CASSNSGRGYNEQFF
>TRBV5-4|TRBD1|.|16|TRBJ2-7
TGTGCCAGCAGCTTGGCCGGGGGACAGGTAACCTACGAGCAGTACTTC
CASSLAGGQVTYEQYF
>TRBV30|.|.|13|TRBJ2-3
TGTGCCTGGGGCCCGGCGGCTATCCGCGCGCAGTATTTT
CAWGPAAIRAQYF
>TRBV19|.|.|13|TRBJ1-1
TGTGCCAGTAGTAATTATCGGTACGCTGAAGCTTTCTTT
CASSNYRYAEAFF
>TRBV25-1|TRBD2|.|13|TRBJ2-7
TGTGCCAGCAGTGAATCTAGCGGGAGTGAGCAGTACTTC
CASSESSGSEQYF
>TRBV2|TRBD1|.|21|TRBJ1-5
TGTGCCAGCAGTGTCGATGGCCACACGACAGACAGGGAATATCGGAATCAGCCCCAGCATTTT
CASSVDGHTTDREYRNQPQHF
>TRBV29-1|TRBD1|.|14|TRBJ1-1
TGCAGCGTTGCGAGCATGGACAGGAATATTGAAGCTTTCTTT
CSVASMDRNIEAFF
>TRBV28|.|once|14|TRBJ1-2
TGTGCCAGCAGTTTATCGGCCAGGTACTATGGCTACACCTTC
CASSLSARYYGYTF
>TRBV27|TRBD2|.|15|TRBJ2-1
TGTGCCAGCAGTGGGGCTAGCGGGAGTCCCAATGAGCAGTTCTTC
CASSGASGSPNEQFF
>TRBV7-9|.|.|11|TRBJ2-7
TGTGCCAGCAGCCGGTCCTACGAGCAGTACTTC
CASSRSYEQYF
>TRBV10-3|TRBD1|.|12|TRBJ1-2
TGTGCCACCATGGGACAGGGGTATGGCTACACCTTC
CATMGQGYGYTF
>TRBV5-4|.|.|16|TRBJ2-7
TGTGCCAGCAGCCAAGTAACAGGGATAGTATCCTACGAGCAGTACTTC
CASSQVTGIVSYEQYF
>TRBV5-6|.|.|15|TRBJ2-7
TGTGCCAGCAGCTTGGAGGCAGTCGACTCCTACGAGCAGTACTTC
CASSLEAVDSYEQYF
>TRBV5-6|.|.|15|TRBJ1-1
TGTGCCAGCAGCTTGGACCGAGGGAGGAACACTGAAGCTTTCTTT
CASSLDRGRNTEAFF
>TRBV5-1|TRBD1|few|16|TRBJ1-1
TGCGCCAGCAGCTTGGCCTCAGGGGGCGCAAACACTGAAGCTTTCTTT
CASSLASGGANTEAFF
>TRBV11-2|.|.|15|TRBJ1-3
TGTGCCAGCAGCTTGAACATGCACTCTGGAAACACCATATATTTT
CASSLNMHSGNTIYF